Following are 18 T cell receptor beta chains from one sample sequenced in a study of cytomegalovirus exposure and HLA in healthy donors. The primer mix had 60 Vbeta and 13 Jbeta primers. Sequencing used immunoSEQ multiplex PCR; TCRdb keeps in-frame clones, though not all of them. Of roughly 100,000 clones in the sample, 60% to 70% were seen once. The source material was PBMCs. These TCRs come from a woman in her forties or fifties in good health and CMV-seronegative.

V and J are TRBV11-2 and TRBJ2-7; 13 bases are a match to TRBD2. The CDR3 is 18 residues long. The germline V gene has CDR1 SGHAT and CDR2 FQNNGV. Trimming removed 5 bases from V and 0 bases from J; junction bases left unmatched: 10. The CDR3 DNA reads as TGTGCCAGCAGCGGAAGACTAGCGGGGGGATTCAGCTCCTACGAGCAGTACTTC. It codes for CASSGRLAGGFSSYEQYF.

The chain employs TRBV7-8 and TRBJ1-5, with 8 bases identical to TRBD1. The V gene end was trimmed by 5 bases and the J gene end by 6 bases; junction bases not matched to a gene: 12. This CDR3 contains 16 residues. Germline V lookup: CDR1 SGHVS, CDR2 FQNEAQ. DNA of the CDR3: TGTGCCAGCAGCCTAGGAGGACAGGGAGTGGGTCAGCCCCAGCATTTT. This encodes CASSLGGQGVGQPQHF.

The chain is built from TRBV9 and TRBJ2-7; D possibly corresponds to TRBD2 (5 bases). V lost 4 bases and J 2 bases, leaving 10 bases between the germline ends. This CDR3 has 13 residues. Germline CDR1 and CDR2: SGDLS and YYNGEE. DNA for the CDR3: TGTGCCAGCAGCCGCCGGGATCCCTACGAGCAGTACTTC. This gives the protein CASSRRDPYEQYF. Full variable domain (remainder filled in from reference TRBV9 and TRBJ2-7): DSGVTQTPKHLITATGQRVTLRCSPRSGDLSVYWYQQSLDQGLQFLIQYYNGEERAKGNILERFSAQQFPDLHSELNLSSLELGDSALYFCASSRRDPYEQYFGPGTRLTVT.

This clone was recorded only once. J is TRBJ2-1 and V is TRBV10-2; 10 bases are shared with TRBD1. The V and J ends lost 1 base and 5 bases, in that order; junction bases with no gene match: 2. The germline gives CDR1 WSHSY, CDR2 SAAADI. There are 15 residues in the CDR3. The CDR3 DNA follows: TGCGCCAGCAGTGAGTGGGGACAGGGGAACAATGAGCAGTTCTTC. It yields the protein CASSEWGQGNNEQFF.

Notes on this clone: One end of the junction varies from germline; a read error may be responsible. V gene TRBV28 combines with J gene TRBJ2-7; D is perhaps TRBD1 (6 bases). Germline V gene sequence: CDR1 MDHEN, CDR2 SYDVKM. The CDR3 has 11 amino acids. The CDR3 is CASSFPGHFSF. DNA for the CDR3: TGTGCCAGCAGTTTCCCGGGACACTTTAGCTTC.

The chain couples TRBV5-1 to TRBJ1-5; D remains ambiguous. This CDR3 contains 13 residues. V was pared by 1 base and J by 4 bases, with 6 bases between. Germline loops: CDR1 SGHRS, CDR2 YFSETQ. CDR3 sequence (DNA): TGCGCCAGCAGCTTGAGCCCAAATCAGCCCCAGCATTTT. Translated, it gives CASSLSPNQPQHF. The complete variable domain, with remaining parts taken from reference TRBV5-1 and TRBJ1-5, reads KAGVTQTPRYLIKTRGQQVTLSCSPISGHRSVSWYQQTPGQGLQFLFEYFSETQRNKGNFPGRFSGRQFSNSRSEMNVSTLELGDSALYLCASSLSPNQPQHFGDGTRLSIL.

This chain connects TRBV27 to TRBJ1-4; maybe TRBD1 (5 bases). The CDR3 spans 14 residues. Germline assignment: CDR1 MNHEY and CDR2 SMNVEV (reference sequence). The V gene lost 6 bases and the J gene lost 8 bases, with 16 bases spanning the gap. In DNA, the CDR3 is TGTGCCAGCAGGGGTAGTCAGGGAAACGAAAAACTGTTTTTT. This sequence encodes CASRGSQGNEKLFF.

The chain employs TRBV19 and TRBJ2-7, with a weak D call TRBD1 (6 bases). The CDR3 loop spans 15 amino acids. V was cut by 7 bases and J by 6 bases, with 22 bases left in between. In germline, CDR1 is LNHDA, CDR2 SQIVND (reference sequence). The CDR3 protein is CASNAISQGILEQYF. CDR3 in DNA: TGTGCCAGTAACGCCATCTCACAGGGTATTCTCGAGCAGTACTTC.

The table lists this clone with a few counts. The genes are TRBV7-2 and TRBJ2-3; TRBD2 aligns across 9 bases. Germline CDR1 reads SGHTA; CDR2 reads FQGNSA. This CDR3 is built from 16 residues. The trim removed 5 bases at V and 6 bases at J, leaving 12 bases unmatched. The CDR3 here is CASSPLSTLAGDTQYF. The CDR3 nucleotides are TGTGCCAGCAGCCCCCTCTCAACCCTAGCGGGGGATACGCAGTATTTT.

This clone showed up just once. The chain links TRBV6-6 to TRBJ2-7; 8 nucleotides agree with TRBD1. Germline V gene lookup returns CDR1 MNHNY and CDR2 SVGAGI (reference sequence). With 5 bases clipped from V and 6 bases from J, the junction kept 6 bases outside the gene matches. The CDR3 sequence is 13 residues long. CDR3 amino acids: CASSTDRVSEQYF. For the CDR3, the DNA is TGTGCCAGCAGTACGGACAGGGTCTCCGAGCAGTACTTC.

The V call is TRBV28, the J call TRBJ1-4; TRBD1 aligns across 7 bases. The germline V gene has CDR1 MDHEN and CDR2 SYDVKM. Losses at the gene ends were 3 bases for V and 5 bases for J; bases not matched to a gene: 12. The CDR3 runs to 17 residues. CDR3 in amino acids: CASSFDREVTPNEKLFF. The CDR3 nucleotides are TGTGCCAGCAGTTTTGACAGGGAGGTCACCCCAAATGAAAAACTGTTTTTT.

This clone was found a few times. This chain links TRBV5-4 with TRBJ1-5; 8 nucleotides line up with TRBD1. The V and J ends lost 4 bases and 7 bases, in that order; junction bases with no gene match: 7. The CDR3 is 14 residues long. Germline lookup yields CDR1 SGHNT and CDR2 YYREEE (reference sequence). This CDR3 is CASSMDRVKQPQHF. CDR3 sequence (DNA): TGTGCCAGCAGCATGGACAGGGTGAAACAGCCCCAGCATTTT. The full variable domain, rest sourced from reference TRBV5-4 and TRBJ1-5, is ETGVTQSPTHLIKTRGQQVTLRCSSQSGHNTVSWYQQALGQGPQFIFQYYREEENGRGNFPPRFSGLQFPNYSSELNVNALELDDSALYLCASSMDRVKQPQHFGDGTRLSIL.

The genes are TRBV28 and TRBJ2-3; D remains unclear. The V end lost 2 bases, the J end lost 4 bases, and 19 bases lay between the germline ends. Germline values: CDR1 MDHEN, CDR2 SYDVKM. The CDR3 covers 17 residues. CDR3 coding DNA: TGTGCCAGCAGTTTACTTCATGGTTTCCAGGTCCCAGATACGCAGTATTTT. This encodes CASSLLHGFQVPDTQYF.

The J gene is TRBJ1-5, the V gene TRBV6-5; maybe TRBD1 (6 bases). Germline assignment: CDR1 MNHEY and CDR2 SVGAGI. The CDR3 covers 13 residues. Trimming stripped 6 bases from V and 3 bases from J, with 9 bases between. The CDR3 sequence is CASSGQINQPQHF. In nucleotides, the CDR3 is TGTGCCAGCAGCGGACAGATCAATCAGCCCCAGCATTTT.

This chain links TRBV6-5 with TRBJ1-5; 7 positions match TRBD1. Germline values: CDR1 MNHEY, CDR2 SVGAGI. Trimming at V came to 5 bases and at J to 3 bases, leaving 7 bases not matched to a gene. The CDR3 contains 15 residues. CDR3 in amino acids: CASSPRTGINQPQHF. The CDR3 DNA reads TGTGCCAGCAGTCCCAGGACAGGAATCAATCAGCCCCAGCATTTT.

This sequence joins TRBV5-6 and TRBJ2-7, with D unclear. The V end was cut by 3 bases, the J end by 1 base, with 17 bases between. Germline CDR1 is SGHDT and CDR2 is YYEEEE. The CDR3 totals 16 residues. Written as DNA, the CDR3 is TGTGCCAGCAGCTCCTTTTTGGAGCTTCAATCCTACGAGCAGTACTTC. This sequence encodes CASSSFLELQSYEQYF.

The DNA of the CDR3 is TGTGCCAGCAGTAGTAGCGGGAGGGCCGATAGAGAGCAGTTCTTC. Translation gives CASSSSGRADREQFF. The chain recombines TRBV6-5 with TRBJ2-1, with 11 bases fitting TRBD2. V trimming: 5 bases; J trimming: 10 bases; junction bases outside the gene matches: 10. There are 15 residues in the CDR3. Germline V gene sequence: CDR1 MNHEY, CDR2 SVGAGI.

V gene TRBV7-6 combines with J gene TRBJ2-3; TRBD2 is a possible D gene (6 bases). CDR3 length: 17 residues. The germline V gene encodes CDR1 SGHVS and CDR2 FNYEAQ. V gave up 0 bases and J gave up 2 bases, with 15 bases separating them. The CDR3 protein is CASSLATGLTFTDTQYF. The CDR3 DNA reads TGTGCCAGCAGCTTAGCCACGGGACTGACTTTCACAGATACGCAGTATTTT. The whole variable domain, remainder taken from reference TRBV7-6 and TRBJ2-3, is GAGVSQSPRYKVTKRGQDVALRCDPISGHVSLYWYRQALGQGPEFLTYFNYEAQQDKSGLPNDRFSAERPEGSISTLTIQRTEQRDSAMYRCASSLATGLTFTDTQYFGPGTRLTVL.